These 15 T cell receptor beta chains were all obtained from the same sample, sequenced in a study of graft-versus-host responses after intestinal transplantation. Sequencing was performed with immunoSEQ multiplex PCR; in TCRdb, only in-frame clones are kept and a portion is missing. The data contain about 10,000 clones, roughly 88% of them singletons. Sample: PBMCs, taken 230 to 250 days after intestinal transplant. The receptors stem from a human patient who received an intestinal transplant, so some T cells may come from the graft donor.

V usage is TRBV10-1 and J usage is TRBJ1-4; no clear D. This CDR3 is built from 13 residues. Germline lookup yields CDR1 WNHNN and CDR2 SYGVQD (reference sequence). With 5 bases removed from V and 4 bases from J, the gap between germline ends came to 8 bases. The CDR3 loop is CASSPGVNEKLFF. CDR3 in DNA: TGCGCCAGCAGTCCCGGGGTTAATGAAAAACTGTTTTTT.

The chain employs TRBV18 and TRBJ2-7; TRBD1 agrees at 10 bases. The junction had 3 bases not matched to a gene; V was cut back by 3 bases and J by 1 base. The CDR3 contains 15 residues. The germline V gene encodes CDR1 KGHSH and CDR2 LQKENI. The CDR3 is CASSPGGQGSYEQYF. DNA of the CDR3: TGTGCCAGCTCACCTGGGGGACAGGGGTCCTACGAGCAGTACTTC.

This clone was recorded once. V usage is TRBV21-1 and J usage is TRBJ2-7; the table's D call TRBD1 went unverified against the DNA. TRBV21-1 is shown as a pseudogene. The CDR3 totals 16 residues. DNA for the CDR3: TGTGCCAGCAGCAAACTGGACAGGTCCGCCTCCTACGAGCAGTACTTC. Amino acid sequence: CASSKLDRSASYEQYF.

The chain combines TRBV10-3 with TRBJ1-2; D is uncertain. The germline V gene has CDR1 ENHRY and CDR2 SYGVKD. The length of the CDR3 is 15 residues. V lost 2 bases and J lost 0, with 10 bases in between. In nucleotides, the CDR3 is TGTGCCATCAGTGAGGGAGGATCTTCTAACTATGGCTACACCTTC. Residues: CAISEGGSSNYGYTF.

The V call is TRBV21-1, the J call TRBJ2-1; the table's D call of TRBD2 was not tested on the DNA. TRBV21-1 is deemed a pseudogene. The CDR3 runs 14 residues. The CDR3 reads CASSRGGQDNEQFF. The CDR3 DNA sequence: TGTGCCAGCAGCAGGGGGGGACAAGACAATGAGCAGTTCTTC.

The sample holds one count of this clone. The genes are TRBV30 and TRBJ1-5, with D perhaps matching TRBD1 (6 bases). Germline values: CDR1 GTSNPN, CDR2 SVGIG (reference sequence). The CDR3 runs 15 residues. V dropped 2 bases and J dropped 2 bases, with 13 bases sitting between them. DNA for the CDR3: TGTGCCTGGAGTTACAGGGAGTGGGGCAATCAGCCCCAGCATTTT. Protein product: CAWSYREWGNQPQHF. Variable domain in full (rest from reference TRBV30 and TRBJ1-5): SQTIHQWPATLVQPVGSPLSLECTVEGTSNPNLYWYRQAAGRGLQLLFYSVGIGQISSEVPQNLSASRPQDRQFILSSKKLLLSDSGFYLCAWSYREWGNQPQHFGDGTRLSIL.

This clone was seen a handful of times. The chain is built from TRBV5-1 and TRBJ2-3; TRBD2 matches 10 bases. After removal of 4 bases from V and 3 bases from J, the junction contained 5 bases not matched to a gene. The CDR3 extends over 15 amino acids. Germline CDR1 is SGHRS and CDR2 is YFSETQ. The CDR3 nucleotides read TGCGCCAGCAGCCCTGATAGCGGGAGGACAGATACGCAGTATTTT. Translation gives CASSPDSGRTDTQYF.

The table lists this clone with a count of one. The chain links TRBV10-3 to TRBJ1-3; a possible D gene is TRBD1 (5 bases). The CDR3 spans 16 residues. Per the germline V gene, CDR1 is ENHRY and CDR2 is SYGVKD. Trimming took 4 bases from V and 8 from J, leaving 21 bases between them. CDR3 amino acids: CAISVKGTTVVDTIYF. DNA of the CDR3: TGTGCCATCAGTGTGAAGGGGACTACAGTTGTGGACACCATATATTTT.

Notes on this clone: At one end the junction does not follow the germline gene, possibly because of a read error. The chain links TRBV29-1 to TRBJ2-7; 10 bases are shared with TRBD1. CDR1 is SQVTM and CDR2 is ANQGSEA in the germline V gene. The length of the CDR3 is 12 residues. Written as DNA, the CDR3 is TGCAACGTTGGGCGGACAGGGGGCGAGCAGTACTTC. Translating it yields CNVGRTGGEQYF.

The chain couples TRBV18 to TRBJ2-2, with TRBD1 matching 8 bases. This CDR3 is 14 amino acids long. The J segment lost 6 bases and the V segment lost 5 bases, leaving 5 bases of the junction unmatched. The germline CDR1 and CDR2 sequences are KGHSH and LQKENI. The CDR3 protein is CASSTDRAPGELFF. The CDR3 DNA is TGTGCCAGCTCAACGGACAGGGCCCCCGGGGAGCTGTTTTTT.

The gene calls are TRBV7-3 and TRBJ2-1; TRBD2 aligns across 12 bases. The germline CDR1 and CDR2 sequences are SGHTA and FQGTGA. The CDR3 sequence is 19 residues long. Trimming removed 2 bases from V and 5 bases from J; junction bases left unmatched: 13. The chain's CDR3 is CASSLYPSHRTSGDNEQFF. For the CDR3, the DNA is TGTGCCAGCAGCTTATATCCCTCCCATCGGACTAGCGGGGACAATGAGCAGTTCTTC.

This clone has a single count. This sequence joins TRBV7-8 and TRBJ2-5, with 9 bases identical to TRBD1. This CDR3 comprises 13 residues. V was clipped by 5 bases and J by 2 bases; unmatched bases: 0. Germline-derived CDR1 and CDR2 are SGHVS and FQNEAQ. The CDR3: CASSGQGQETQYF. The CDR3 DNA sequence: TGTGCCAGCAGCGGACAGGGGCAAGAGACCCAGTACTTC.

V and J are TRBV27 and TRBJ2-7; the D gene is possibly TRBD1 (6 bases). The CDR3 is made up of 16 amino acids. Germline V gives CDR1 MNHEY, CDR2 SMNVEV (reference sequence). V lost 4 bases, J lost 0 bases, and 16 bases lay in between. CDR3 DNA sequence: TGTGCCAGCAGTTCCCCAGGGACATCTAGCTCCTACGAGCAGTACTTC. It encodes CASSSPGTSSSYEQYF.

The CDR3 protein is CASSLEAEVYEQYF. CDR3 coding DNA: TGTGCCAGCAGCTTGGAGGCGGAGGTATACGAGCAGTACTTC. The chain joins TRBV5-6 to TRBJ2-7, with D perhaps matching TRBD2 (5 bases). Between the trimmed V and J ends, which lost 0 bases and 4 bases, there was a span of 11 bases. The CDR3 contains 14 residues. In germline, CDR1 is SGHDT, CDR2 YYEEEE. The variable domain in full, completed from reference TRBV5-6 and TRBJ2-7, reads DAGVTQSPTHLIKTRGQQVTLRCSPKSGHDTVSWYQQALGQGPQFIFQYYEEEERQRGNFPDRFSGHQFPNYSSELNVNALLLGDSALYLCASSLEAEVYEQYFGPGTRLTVT.

The chain carries TRBV9 and TRBJ2-5; 13 nucleotides agree with TRBD2. V dropped 7 bases and J dropped 5; count of bases not matched to a gene: 5. The CDR3 consists of 14 residues. Germline V gives CDR1 SGDLS, CDR2 YYNGEE. CDR3 DNA sequence: TGTGCCAGCGGTGGACTAGCGGGGGAGGAGACCCAGTACTTC. The encoded protein is CASGGLAGEETQYF.